Listed below are T cell receptor beta chains from one sample, sequenced in a study of cytomegalovirus exposure and HLA in healthy donors. Sequenced by immunoSEQ multiplex PCR; TCRdb stores in-frame clones only, minus some. The table records some 84,000 clones, more than 75% of them present only once. The sample was PBMCs. These receptor sequences come from a man aged 30-40 years in good health and CMV-seronegative. CDR3s include the opening cysteine and the closing phenylalanine or tryptophan. Each record gives: V gene, D gene, J gene, clone size, CDR3 protein, CDR3 DNA. A D gene is named only where the DNA matches it firmly. Size is stated for part of the rows, as once, few or many counts, or as a class when the clone is expanded.

TRBV28	-	TRBJ1-3	-	CASGWQNTIYF	TGTGCCAGCGGCTGGCAAAACACCATATATTTT
TRBV6-4	TRBD1	TRBJ1-2	-	CASSLDREGGYTF	TGTGCCAGCAGTTTGGACAGGGAAGGTGGCTACACCTTC
TRBV10-3	TRBD2	TRBJ2-7	-	CAIAPGLAGTFSEQYF	TGTGCCATCGCTCCTGGACTAGCGGGAACCTTTTCGGAGCAGTACTTC
TRBV5-6	-	TRBJ2-7	-	CASSFRSPYEQYF	TGTGCCAGCAGCTTTAGATCCCCCTACGAGCAGTACTTC
TRBV19	-	TRBJ2-6	-	CASSITHHSGANVLTF	TGTGCCAGTAGTATAACACATCACTCTGGGGCCAACGTCCTGACTTTC
TRBV4-1	TRBD1	TRBJ1-5	-	CASSQNRGGQGQNQPQHF	TGCGCCAGCAGCCAAAACCGAGGAGGACAGGGGCAGAATCAGCCCCAGCATTTT
TRBV11-2	-	TRBJ2-2	-	CASSPGQNTGELFF	TGTGCCAGCAGTCCTGGACAGAACACCGGGGAGCTGTTTTTT
TRBV4-2	TRBD2	TRBJ2-1	-	CASSQDRLAGGSYNEQFF	TGTGCCAGCAGCCAAGATCGACTAGCGGGGGGGTCCTACAATGAGCAGTTCTTC
TRBV6-1	-	TRBJ1-6	-	CASSGGRDSPLHF	TGTGCCAGCAGTGGGGGGAGGGATTCACCCCTCCACTTT
TRBV5-1	-	TRBJ2-3	-	CASSLVQVATDTQYF	TGCGCCAGCAGCTTGGTTCAGGTCGCCACAGATACGCAGTATTTT
TRBV5-1	TRBD1	TRBJ2-2	once	CASSRLGTANTGELFF	TGCGCCAGCAGCCGCCTTGGGACAGCGAACACCGGGGAGCTGTTTTTT
TRBV6-5	-	TRBJ2-1	once	CASSRTVYNEQFF	TGTGCCAGCAGTCGCACGGTATACAATGAGCAGTTCTTC
TRBV19	-	TRBJ1-5	once	CASSTGNREGQPQHF	TGTGCCAGTAGCACCGGGAACAGGGAAGGACAGCCCCAGCATTTT
TRBV28	-	TRBJ2-2	-	CASSIRVGNTGELFF	TGTGCCAGTTCCATCAGGGTCGGGAACACCGGGGAGCTGTTTTTT
TRBV10-1	TRBD2	TRBJ2-1	-	CASSAGLAGNEQFF	TGCGCCAGCAGTGCCGGACTAGCGGGAAATGAGCAGTTCTTC
TRBV16	-	TRBJ1-1	-	CASSLLDPGVTEAFF	TGTGCCAGCAGCCTCCTCGACCCAGGGGTGACTGAAGCTTTCTTT
TRBV5-4	-	TRBJ1-2	-	CASSPPGRGYTF	TGTGCCAGCAGCCCGCCGGGGAGGGGCTACACCTTC
TRBV7-9	-	TRBJ1-4	-	CASSLGGEKLFF	TGTGCCAGCAGCTTAGGCGGTGAAAAACTGTTTTTT
TRBV27	TRBD2	TRBJ2-5	-	CASSLTAPSGGQETQYF	TGTGCCAGCAGTCTTACGGCCCCTAGCGGGGGTCAAGAGACCCAGTACTTC
TRBV6-1	TRBD1	TRBJ2-1	-	CASSAPRQGTRNEQFF	TGTGCCAGCAGTGCCCCAAGACAGGGGACGCGAAATGAGCAGTTCTTC
TRBV19	TRBD1	TRBJ2-7	-	CASARRQGTVHEQYF	TGTGCCAGTGCCCGGAGACAGGGTACGGTACACGAGCAGTACTTC
TRBV7-8	TRBD1	TRBJ2-7	-	CASGDRGLSYEQYF	TGTGCCAGCGGTGACAGGGGGCTCTCCTACGAGCAGTACTTC
TRBV27	TRBD1	TRBJ2-1	-	CASSFSDRGLTEQFF	TGTGCCAGCAGTTTTTCGGACAGGGGGCTTACTGAGCAGTTCTTC
TRBV10-3	TRBD2	TRBJ2-1	once	CAISGGSVWDEQFF	TGTGCCATCAGTGGCGGGAGTGTTTGGGATGAGCAGTTCTTC
TRBV5-1	TRBD1	TRBJ1-1	-	CASKGQAVRTEAFF	TGCGCCAGCAAGGGACAGGCGGTTCGCACTGAAGCTTTCTTT
TRBV30	-	TRBJ1-1	-	CAWGRGSTEAFF	TGTGCCTGGGGAAGAGGGAGCACTGAAGCTTTCTTT
TRBV29-1	TRBD1	TRBJ2-7	once	CSVESGDSSYEQYF	TGCAGCGTTGAATCTGGGGACAGCTCCTACGAGCAGTACTTC
TRBV4-1	-	TRBJ1-1	-	CASSQEAGWAGVNTEAFF	TGCGCCAGCAGCCAAGAGGCGGGGTGGGCAGGAGTGAACACTGAAGCTTTCTTT
TRBV5-4	-	TRBJ2-5	once	CASSLVSGGETQYF	TGTGCCAGCAGCCTGGTATCTGGGGGGGAGACCCAGTACTTC
TRBV30	-	TRBJ1-1	few	CAGELNTEAFF	TGTGCCGGGGAGTTGAACACTGAAGCTTTCTTT
TRBV28	-	TRBJ2-7	-	CASTTWGDPTSEQYF	TGTGCCAGCACCACTTGGGGGGACCCTACCTCCGAGCAGTACTTC
TRBV29-1	-	TRBJ1-2	-	CSVEARLYGYTF	TGCAGCGTTGAGGCCAGGCTATATGGCTACACCTTC
TRBV28	TRBD1	TRBJ1-5	-	CASRKGQVGNQPQHF	TGTGCCAGCAGAAAAGGACAGGTGGGCAATCAGCCCCAGCATTTT
TRBV4-2	TRBD1	TRBJ1-3	-	CASSHPGTGPTGNTIYF	TGTGCCAGCAGCCATCCTGGGACAGGGCCCACTGGAAACACCATATATTTT
TRBV4-1	TRBD2	TRBJ2-1	-	CASSQPSGASSYNEQFF	TGCGCCAGCAGCCAACCTAGCGGGGCGAGCTCCTACAATGAGCAGTTCTTC
TRBV6-1	TRBD1	TRBJ2-7	-	CATGGYRGLDEQYF	TGTGCCACCGGGGGGTACAGGGGGCTGGACGAGCAGTACTTC
TRBV15	TRBD1	TRBJ2-7	-	CATSRDLGGTGGGEQYF	TGTGCCACCAGCAGAGATCTAGGTGGGACAGGGGGCGGCGAGCAGTACTTC
TRBV11-2	TRBD2	TRBJ2-7	-	CASKRGGYEQYF	TGTGCCAGCAAGCGGGGGGGCTACGAGCAGTACTTC
TRBV5-1	-	TRBJ2-3	-	CASSLGGASTDTQYF	TGCGCCAGCAGCTTGGGCGGGGCAAGCACAGATACGCAGTATTTT
TRBV27	-	TRBJ2-5	-	CASSLSGQSQETQYF	TGTGCCAGCAGTTTATCGGGGCAATCCCAAGAGACCCAGTACTTC
TRBV10-1	-	TRBJ2-3	-	CASSGGDTSTDTQYF	TGCGCCAGCAGTGGCGGGGATACTAGCACAGATACGCAGTATTTT
TRBV5-5	-	TRBJ2-7	few	CASSFSAQGNEQYF	TGTGCCAGCAGCTTTTCTGCCCAGGGCAACGAGCAGTACTTC
TRBV25-1	TRBD1	TRBJ1-6	-	CASREPGQGYSPLHF	TGTGCCAGCAGAGAACCGGGACAGGGGTATTCACCCCTCCACTTT
TRBV4-2	TRBD2	TRBJ2-2	-	CASSQVGSGRAPGELFF	TGTGCCAGCAGCCAAGTGGGTAGCGGGAGGGCCCCCGGGGAGCTGTTTTTT
TRBV28	TRBD1	TRBJ2-3	-	CASSSRPRADRGLTDTQYF	TGTGCCAGCAGTTCCCGGCCGAGAGCCGACAGGGGGCTTACAGATACGCAGTATTTT
TRBV7-9	TRBD1	TRBJ1-2	-	CASSLTPGTGGGYTF	TGTGCCAGCAGCTTGACCCCCGGGACAGGGGGCGGCTACACCTTC
TRBV11-2	TRBD2	TRBJ2-3	-	CASSLRLAGGSDTQYF	TGTGCCAGCAGCTTACGTTTAGCGGGAGGGTCAGATACGCAGTATTTT
TRBV7-2	-	TRBJ1-4	-	CASSFPSQLTNEKLFF	TGTGCCAGCAGCTTCCCCTCACAGTTAACTAATGAAAAACTGTTTTTT
TRBV23-1	-	TRBJ1-3	-	CATKRVNTIYF	TGCGCCACCAAACGGGTGAACACCATATATTTT
TRBV28	TRBD1	TRBJ1-1	-	CASSINPGQGTEAFF	TGTGCCAGCAGTATAAATCCGGGACAGGGAACTGAAGCTTTCTTT
TRBV19	-	TRBJ2-7	-	CASSSFLGGVNEQYF	TGTGCCAGTAGTTCATTTTTGGGAGGAGTCAACGAGCAGTACTTC
TRBV5-1	TRBD1	TRBJ1-2	-	CASSLDQSTRGSGANYGYTF	TGCGCCAGCAGCTTGGACCAATCTACCAGGGGGTCAGGAGCTAACTATGGCTACACCTTC
TRBV19	-	TRBJ2-3	once	CASSIGGTDTQYF	TGTGCCAGTAGTATCGGGGGCACAGATACGCAGTATTTT
TRBV7-9	-	TRBJ2-7	-	CASSHPQGNEQYF	TGTGCCAGCAGCCACCCCCAGGGTAACGAGCAGTACTTC
TRBV7-2	-	TRBJ1-6	-	CASSLKRPRENSPLHF	TGTGCCAGCAGCTTAAAACGGCCTCGGGAAAATTCACCCCTCCACTTT
TRBV28	-	TRBJ1-5	-	CASRSLGPAHNQPQHF	TGTGCCAGCCGTTCGTTGGGCCCGGCCCACAATCAGCCCCAGCATTTT